This is a list of T cell receptor beta chains from one sample in a study of molecular identifiers for immune sequencing clone quantification. TCRdb recomputed calls from the PCR reads with MiXCR, one row per CDR3 protein. Of approximately 590,000 distinct CDR3 sequences in the sample, about 25% were seen once. Sequenced: naive CD8+ T cells from blood, with Jurkat cell RNA spiked in. The receptor set was obtained from a human donor in good health. Some libraries in this study had Jurkat cell RNA spiked in. CDR3s include the opening cysteine and the closing phenylalanine or tryptophan. The order of the fields is clone size, V gene, J gene, D gene, CDR3 DNA, CDR3 protein. D genes are given only for firm matches. Only some rows state a clone size, as once, few, many or a class for expanded clones.

size: -; V: TRBV7-9; J: TRBJ1-1; D: -; DNA: TGTGCCAGCAGCTTCCCGCGCGGGTGGGAGAACACTGAAGCTTTCTTT; CDR3: CASSFPRGWENTEAFF
size: -; V: TRBV19; J: TRBJ1-1; D: -; DNA: TGTGCCAGTAGTATATACCCGGGGGTTGTCACTGAAGCTTTCTTT; CDR3: CASSIYPGVVTEAFF
size: many; V: TRBV12-3/TRBV12-4; J: TRBJ2-3; D: -; DNA: TGTGCCAGCAACGGGGGCCCCACAGATACGCAGTATTTT; CDR3: CASNGGPTDTQYF
size: few; V: TRBV28; J: TRBJ2-7; D: TRBD2; DNA: TGTGCCAGCAGTTTAGCTAGCGGGATCGAGCAGTACTTC; CDR3: CASSLASGIEQYF
size: many; V: TRBV4-3; J: TRBJ2-7; D: -; DNA: TGCGCCAGCAGCCAAGATCGGAGCGCCTCCTACGAGCAGTACTTC; CDR3: CASSQDRSASYEQYF
size: few; V: TRBV7-9; J: TRBJ2-1; D: -; DNA: TGTGCCAGCAGTCCTACCGCGTATGAGCAGTTCTTC; CDR3: CASSPTAYEQFF
size: many; V: TRBV6-5; J: TRBJ2-3; D: -; DNA: TGTGCCAGCAGACCCCCCCTGTTAGATACGCAGTATTTT; CDR3: CASRPPLLDTQYF
size: -; V: TRBV7-8; J: TRBJ2-3; D: -; DNA: TGTGCCAGCAGCCCCAGCGCACTGCAGGGCTGGGTTCGAGCCCGCACAGATACGCAGTATTTT; CDR3: CASSPSALQGWVRARTDTQYF
size: few; V: TRBV10-3; J: TRBJ1-5; D: -; DNA: TGTGCCATCTCCTTCAGGGCCGGCGGGAATCAGCCCCAGCATTTT; CDR3: CAISFRAGGNQPQHF
size: many; V: TRBV2; J: TRBJ1-1; D: -; DNA: TGTGCCAGCAGTGAATTCCTCGTCTTGTCTGAAGCTTTCTTT; CDR3: CASSEFLVLSEAFF
size: -; V: TRBV7-9; J: TRBJ1-1; D: -; DNA: TGTGCCAGCCGCCGAGGGGGGGAGGGGGCTTTCTTT; CDR3: CASRRGGEGAFF
size: -; V: TRBV30; J: TRBJ1-1; D: -; DNA: TGTGCCTGGAATTGGGTTGAGAACACTAAAGCTTTCTTT; CDR3: CAWNWVENTKAFF
size: many; V: TRBV4-3; J: TRBJ1-1; D: -; DNA: TGCGCCAGCAGTTATGGGAGTTCCATGAACACTGAAGCTTTCTTT; CDR3: CASSYGSSMNTEAFF
size: -; V: TRBV13; J: TRBJ2-7; D: TRBD2; DNA: TGTGCCAGCAGCCCTGGACTAGCGGGAGGGCCAGGCTACGAGCAGTACTTC; CDR3: CASSPGLAGGPGYEQYF
size: many; V: TRBV25-1; J: TRBJ2-7; D: TRBD1; DNA: TGTGCCAGCAGGGGAAGACAGGGATCCTACGAGCAGTACTTC; CDR3: CASRGRQGSYEQYF
size: many; V: TRBV28; J: TRBJ1-2; D: -; DNA: TGTGCCAGCAGAACTCGACGGAACTATGGCTACACCTTC; CDR3: CASRTRRNYGYTF
size: -; V: TRBV7-8; J: TRBJ1-4; D: -; DNA: TGTGCCAGCAGCATATACGGCGCAACTAATGAAAAACTGTTTTTT; CDR3: CASSIYGATNEKLFF
size: once; V: TRBV7-9; J: TRBJ2-1; D: -; DNA: TGTGCCAGCAGCTCGGGACTTTCTTACAATGAGCAGTGCTTC; CDR3: CASSSGLSYNEQCF
size: few; V: TRBV7-9; J: TRBJ1-2; D: TRBD1; DNA: TGTGCCAGCAGCGGAAGGGGGCAGGCCGACTATGGCTACACCTTC; CDR3: CASSGRGQADYGYTF
size: few; V: TRBV20-1; J: TRBJ2-7; D: TRBD2; DNA: TGCAGTGCTCGAGGTGGTAGCGGGAGCTCCTACGAGCAGTACTTC; CDR3: CSARGGSGSSYEQYF
size: -; V: TRBV5-1; J: TRBJ2-7; D: TRBD2; DNA: TGCGCCAGCAGCCTGGCGGGAGGGCCCAACGAGCAGTACTTC; CDR3: CASSLAGGPNEQYF
size: -; V: TRBV10-3; J: TRBJ2-5; D: -; DNA: TGTGCCATCAGTGAGTCTTCTAGCTCCGGCGAGACCCAGTACTTC; CDR3: CAISESSSSGETQYF
size: many; V: TRBV6-1; J: TRBJ2-3; D: -; DNA: TGTGCCAGCAGTGAGTGGGACACCCAGCTCTACACAGATACGCAGTATTTT; CDR3: CASSEWDTQLYTDTQYF
size: many; V: TRBV20-1; J: TRBJ2-7; D: TRBD2; DNA: TGCAGTGCTAGAGGTGTCCCGGGGAGGGCCTACGAGCAGTACTTC; CDR3: CSARGVPGRAYEQYF
size: many; V: TRBV4-1; J: TRBJ2-5; D: -; DNA: TGCGCCAGCAGCCAACCCCAGTCTGTCCAAGAGACCCAGTACTTC; CDR3: CASSQPQSVQETQYF
size: -; V: TRBV19; J: TRBJ1-1; D: TRBD1; DNA: TGTGCCAGTAGTATAGACCCGGACAGGGCGACCACTGAAGCTTTCTTT; CDR3: CASSIDPDRATTEAFF
size: many; V: TRBV4-3; J: TRBJ2-7; D: -; DNA: TGCGCCAGCAGCCAAGACCGGGGAACTACCTCCTACGAGCAGTACTTC; CDR3: CASSQDRGTTSYEQYF
size: many; V: TRBV7-2; J: TRBJ2-7; D: TRBD1; DNA: TGTGCCAGCAGCCCCCGGGACAGAGGATCCTACGAGCAGTACTTC; CDR3: CASSPRDRGSYEQYF
size: many; V: TRBV20-1; J: TRBJ2-5; D: -; DNA: TGCAGTGCAATCCCCCCCTTAGAAGAGACCCAGTACTTC; CDR3: CSAIPPLEETQYF
size: -; V: TRBV29-1; J: TRBJ2-1; D: -; DNA: TGCAGCGTTTGGGAGAGCTCCTACAATGAGCAGTTCTTC; CDR3: CSVWESSYNEQFF
size: -; V: TRBV19; J: TRBJ2-1; D: -; DNA: TGTGCCAGTAGTATAGGTTTTCTAGCCAACTACAATGAGCAGTTCTTC; CDR3: CASSIGFLANYNEQFF
size: -; V: TRBV14; J: TRBJ1-1; D: -; DNA: TGTGCCAGCAGCCAAGACTCAGGGGCGAGCACTGAAGCTTTCTTT; CDR3: CASSQDSGASTEAFF
size: -; V: TRBV20-1; J: TRBJ2-4; D: TRBD2; DNA: TGCAGTGCTAGGGAACTAGCGGGAGAGCGGGTAGCCAATAACATTCAGTACTTC; CDR3: CSARELAGERVANNIQYF
size: many; V: TRBV7-2; J: TRBJ2-7; D: TRBD2; DNA: TGTGCCAGCGGGACTAGCGGGCTGAGCTCCTACGAGCAGTACTTC; CDR3: CASGTSGLSSYEQYF
size: few; V: TRBV4-3; J: TRBJ2-7; D: TRBD2; DNA: TGCGCCAGCAGCCAAGATGGGACTACCTACGAGCAGTACTTC; CDR3: CASSQDGTTYEQYF
size: -; V: TRBV20-1; J: TRBJ1-1; D: -; DNA: TGCAGTGCTAGACCGGACAGCACTGAAGCTTTCTTT; CDR3: CSARPDSTEAFF
size: -; V: TRBV28; J: TRBJ2-2; D: -; DNA: TGTGCCAGCAGTCCCCAGGTACCCACCGGGGAGCTGTTTTTT; CDR3: CASSPQVPTGELFF
size: -; V: TRBV18; J: TRBJ1-1; D: -; DNA: TGTGCCAGCTCTCCAACCAGCGGGGGAGATAACACTGAAGCTTTCTTT; CDR3: CASSPTSGGDNTEAFF
size: -; V: TRBV18; J: TRBJ2-1; D: TRBD1; DNA: TGTGCCAGCTCACCCTGGGACAGGGTAAATGAGCAGTTCTTC; CDR3: CASSPWDRVNEQFF
size: many; V: TRBV4-3; J: TRBJ2-1; D: TRBD1; DNA: TGCGCCAGCAGCCAAGCCGGGACAGGAGTCAATGAGCAGTTCTTC; CDR3: CASSQAGTGVNEQFF
size: many; V: TRBV2; J: TRBJ1-1; D: -; DNA: TGTGCCAGCAGTGAAGCGCTTCTGTACGGGGGGCTCGGGTCTGAAGCTTTCTTT; CDR3: CASSEALLYGGLGSEAFF
size: many; V: TRBV7-9; J: TRBJ2-5; D: TRBD1; DNA: TGTGCCAGCAGCTTAAGGGGACAGGAAGAGACCCAGTACTTC; CDR3: CASSLRGQEETQYF
size: many; V: TRBV6-2/TRBV6-3; J: TRBJ2-3; D: -; DNA: TGTGCCAGCAGCCTACTTGTGGAGGCCCCTGCAGATACGCAGTATTTT; CDR3: CASSLLVEAPADTQYF
size: many; V: TRBV9; J: TRBJ2-2; D: -; DNA: TGTGCCAGCAGCGTAGCAGCCGGGGAGCTGTTTTTT; CDR3: CASSVAAGELFF
size: -; V: TRBV7-9; J: TRBJ2-1; D: -; DNA: TGTGCCAGCAGCCCAGTGACTAGGGCTTACAATGAGCAGTTCTTC; CDR3: CASSPVTRAYNEQFF
size: few; V: TRBV7-3; J: TRBJ2-5; D: TRBD2; DNA: TGTGCCAGCAGCGCATCTAGCGGAGAGACCCAGTACTTC; CDR3: CASSASSGETQYF
size: -; V: TRBV20-1; J: TRBJ1-2; D: -; DNA: TGCAGTGCTAGAGATGCGCTAGCAGACTATGGCTACACCTTC; CDR3: CSARDALADYGYTF
size: -; V: TRBV5-4; J: TRBJ2-5; D: -; DNA: TGTGCCAGCAGCTTGGCCGTACAAGAGACCCAGTACTTC; CDR3: CASSLAVQETQYF